The sample holds many counts of the clone carrying this T cell receptor beta chain. Its antigen is undetermined. The data originate from a study of T cell repertoires in cytomegalovirus infection. Whole-study context: In the study, CMV epitopes included recently identified HLA-C-restricted and well-studied HLA-B-restricted ones. Broader study findings: CMV carriers having the relevant HLA were flagged by cumulative public TCR beta family frequency. Dominating the ex vivo response were TCR beta clonotypes that were CMV-specific and HLA-C-restricted.

MiXCR, applied by TCRdb to the reads, yields one record per CDR3 protein. The sample holds approximately 300,000 distinct CDR3 sequences, 20% to 25% seen once. The source was cultured PBMCs, collected from culture after CMV antigen stimulation. The receptor comes from a human donor in good health (CMV status not recorded). Some clones in this sample may be carry-over from other donors' samples.

The CDR3 sequence is CASSWSSEKETQYF. CDR3 sequence (DNA): TGTGCCAGCAGCTGGAGTAGCGAGAAAGAGACCCAGTACTTC. The chain is built from TRBV7-2 and TRBJ2-5, with a possible D match to TRBD2 (5 bases). Deletions cut 4 bases from V and 3 bases from J, with 12 bases between. There are 14 residues in the CDR3. Per the germline V gene, CDR1 is SGHTA and CDR2 is FQGNSA.